The TCR beta chain described here comes from a study of cytomegalovirus exposure and HLA in healthy donors. About the research overall: Previous work identified roughly 120 million unique TCR beta sequences from 150 million to 200 million T cells.

A remark on this clone: Its cognate antigen is unknown.

In the PCR, 60 Vbeta and 13 Jbeta primers were used. In the authors' workflow: In a later analysis, some 11 million of 75 million to 90 million unique beta chains occurred in at least two donors. Generated by immunoSEQ multiplex PCR, the TCRdb table keeps only in-frame clones and is missing some. V, J and clone size reflect that table, while D and trimming were determined from the DNA. The repertoire consists of more than 150,000 clones, with 80% to 85% occurring once and the leading ten covering about 6%. This CDR3 is built from 16 residues. V lost 0 bases and J lost 4; bases outside the gene matches: 9. From germline, CDR1 is SGHDT and CDR2 YYEEEE. Study observations and caveats: Several of the most significant clusters appeared, in a later analysis, to be linked to common viral pathogens. Listed as cytomegalovirus-associated were around 160 TCR beta chains.

The sequenced sample consisted of PBMCs. The chain employs TRBV5-6 and TRBJ1-2; 7 bases align to TRBD1. The source is a man in his forties in good health and CMV-seropositive. The CDR3 reads CASSLGQGEISYGYTF. The CDR3 bases are TGTGCCAGCAGCTTGGGACAGGGAGAAATAAGCTATGGCTACACCTTC. Using reference TRBV5-6 and TRBJ1-2 for the parts outside the CDR3, the full variable domain is DAGVTQSPTHLIKTRGQQVTLRCSPKSGHDTVSWYQQALGQGPQFIFQYYEEEERQRGNFPDRFSGHQFPNYSSELNVNALLLGDSALYLCASSLGQGEISYGYTFGSGTRLTVV.